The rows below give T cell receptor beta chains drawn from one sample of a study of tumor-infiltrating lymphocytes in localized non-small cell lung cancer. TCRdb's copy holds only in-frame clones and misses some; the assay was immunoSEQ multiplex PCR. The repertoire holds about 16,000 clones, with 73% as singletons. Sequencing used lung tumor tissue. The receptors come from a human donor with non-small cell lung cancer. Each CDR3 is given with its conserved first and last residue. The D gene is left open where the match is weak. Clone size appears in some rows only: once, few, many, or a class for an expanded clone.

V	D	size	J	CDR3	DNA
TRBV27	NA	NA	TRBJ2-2	CASRGHMNTGELFF	TGTGCCAGCAGAGGACATATGAACACCGGGGAGCTGTTTTTT
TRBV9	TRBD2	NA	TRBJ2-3	CASSALAGGPDTQYF	TGTGCCAGCAGCGCCTTAGCGGGGGGGCCGGATACGCAGTATTTT
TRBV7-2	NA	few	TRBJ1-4	CASSSTSSGSLFF	TGTGCCAGCAGCTCTACCTCATCGGGGTCCCTATTTTTT
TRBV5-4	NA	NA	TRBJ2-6	CASSGSGSGANVLTF	TGTGCCAGCAGTGGATCAGGCTCTGGGGCCAACGTCCTGACTTTC
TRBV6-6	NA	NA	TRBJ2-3	CASSPRRDTQYF	TGTGCCAGCAGTCCTAGGCGGGATACGCAGTATTTT
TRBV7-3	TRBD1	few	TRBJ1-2	CASSPSGTGGYGYTF	TGTGCCAGCAGCCCTTCCGGGACAGGGGGCTATGGCTACACCTTC
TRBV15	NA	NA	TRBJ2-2	CATSSLYTGELFF	TGTGCCACCAGCAGCCTGTACACCGGGGAGCTGTTTTTT
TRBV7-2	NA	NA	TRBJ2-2	CASSLVRNTGELFF	TGTGCCAGCAGCCTGGTACGGAACACCGGGGAGCTGTTTTTT
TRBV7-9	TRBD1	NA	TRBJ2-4	CASSFGQGNIQYF	TGTGCCAGCAGCTTCGGACAGGGAAACATTCAGTACTTC
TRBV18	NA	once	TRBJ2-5	CASSLRGSQETQYF	TGTGCCAGCTCACTACGGGGAAGCCAAGAGACCCAGTACTTC
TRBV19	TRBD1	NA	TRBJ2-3	CASSIGTGLDTQYF	TGTGCCAGTAGTATAGGGACAGGGTTGGATACGCAGTATTTT
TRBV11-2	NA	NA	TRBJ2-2	CASSPYGELFF	TGTGCCAGCAGCCCCTACGGGGAGCTGTTTTTT
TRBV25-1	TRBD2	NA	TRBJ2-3	CASRGSANTDTQYF	TGTGCCAGCCGCGGGAGTGCGAACACAGATACGCAGTATTTT
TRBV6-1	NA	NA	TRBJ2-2	CASSVPPSGELFF	TGTGCCAGCAGTGTTCCCCCCTCCGGGGAGCTGTTTTTT
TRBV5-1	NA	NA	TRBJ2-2	CASSSTGPDTGELFF	TGCGCCAGCAGCTCAACCGGGCCAGACACCGGGGAGCTGTTTTTT
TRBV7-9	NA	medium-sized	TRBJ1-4	CASSSQGGGEKLFF	TGTGCCAGCAGCTCACAGGGAGGCGGTGAAAAACTGTTTTTT
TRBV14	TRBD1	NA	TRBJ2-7	CASSLRTGTGSYEQYF	TGTGCCAGCAGCCTAAGAACTGGGACAGGCTCCTACGAGCAGTACTTC
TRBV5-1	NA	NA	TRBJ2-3	CASSLEGRALPTDTQYF	TGCGCCAGCAGCTTGGAAGGCAGGGCACTCCCCACAGATACGCAGTATTTT
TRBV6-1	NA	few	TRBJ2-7	CASSEEDGGHYEQYF	TGTGCCAGCAGTGAAGAGGACGGAGGTCACTACGAGCAGTACTTC
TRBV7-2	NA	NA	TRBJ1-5	CASHQEHSNQPQHF	TGTGCCAGCCACCAGGAGCATAGCAATCAGCCCCAGCATTTT
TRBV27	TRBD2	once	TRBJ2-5	CASSLTSGSLGEQYF	TGTGCCAGCAGTCTTACTAGCGGGAGTTTGGGTGAGCAGTACTTC
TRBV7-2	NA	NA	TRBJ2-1	CASSLVFHSHEQFF	TGTGCCAGCAGCTTAGTGTTTCATTCCCATGAGCAGTTCTTC
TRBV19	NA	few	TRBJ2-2	CASSIGQGSTGELFF	TGTGCCAGTAGTATTGGCCAGGGCTCCACCGGGGAGCTGTTTTTT
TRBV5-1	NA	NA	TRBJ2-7	CASSPSGYEQYF	TGCGCCAGCAGCCCCAGCGGGTACGAGCAGTACTTC